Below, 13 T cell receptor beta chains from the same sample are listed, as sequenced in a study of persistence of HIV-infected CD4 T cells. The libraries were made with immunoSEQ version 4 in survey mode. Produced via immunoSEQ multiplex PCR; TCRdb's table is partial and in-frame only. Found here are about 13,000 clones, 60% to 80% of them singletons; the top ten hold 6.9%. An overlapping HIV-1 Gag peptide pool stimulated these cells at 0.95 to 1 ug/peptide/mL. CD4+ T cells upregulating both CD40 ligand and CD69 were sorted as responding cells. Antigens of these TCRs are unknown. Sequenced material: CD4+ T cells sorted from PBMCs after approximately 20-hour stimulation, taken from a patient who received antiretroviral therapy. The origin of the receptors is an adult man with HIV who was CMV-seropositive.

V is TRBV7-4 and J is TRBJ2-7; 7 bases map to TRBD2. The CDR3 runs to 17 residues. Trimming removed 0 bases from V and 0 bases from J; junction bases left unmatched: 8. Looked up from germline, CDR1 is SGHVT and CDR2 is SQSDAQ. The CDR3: CASSLAPAGALSYEQYF. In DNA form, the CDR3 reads TGTGCCAGCAGCTTAGCTCCCGCGGGAGCCCTCTCCTACGAGCAGTACTTC. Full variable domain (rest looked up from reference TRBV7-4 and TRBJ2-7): GAGVSQSPRYKVAKRGRDVALRCDSISGHVTLYWYRQTLGQGSEVLTYSQSDAQRDKSGRPSGRFSAERPERSVSTLKIQRTEQGDSAVYLCASSLAPAGALSYEQYFGPGTRLTVT.

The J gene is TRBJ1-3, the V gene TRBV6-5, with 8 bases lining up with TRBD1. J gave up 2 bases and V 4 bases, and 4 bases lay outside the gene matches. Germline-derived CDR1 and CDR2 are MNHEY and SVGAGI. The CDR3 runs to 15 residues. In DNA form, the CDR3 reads TGTGCCAGCAGTTCCAGGGGGCTCCCTGGAAACACCATATATTTT. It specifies CASSSRGLPGNTIYF.

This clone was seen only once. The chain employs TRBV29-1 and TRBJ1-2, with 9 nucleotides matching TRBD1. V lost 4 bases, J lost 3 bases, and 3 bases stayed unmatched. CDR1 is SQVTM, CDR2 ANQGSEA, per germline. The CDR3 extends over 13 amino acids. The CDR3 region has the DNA TGCAGCGTTGCACGGGACAGGGACTATGGCTACACCTTC. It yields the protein CSVARDRDYGYTF.

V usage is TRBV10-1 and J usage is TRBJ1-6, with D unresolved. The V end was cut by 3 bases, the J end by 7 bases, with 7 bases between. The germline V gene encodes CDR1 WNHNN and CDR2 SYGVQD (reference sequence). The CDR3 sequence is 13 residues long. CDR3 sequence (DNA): TGCGCCAGCAGTGATGAGGGAAATTCACCCCTCCACTTT. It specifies CASSDEGNSPLHF.

The DNA of the CDR3 is TGTGCCAGCAGCTACGGACTAGCGGGGGCCTACGAGCAGTACTTC. This translates into CASSYGLAGAYEQYF. This sequence joins TRBV13 and TRBJ2-7, with TRBD2 matching 13 bases. The germline V gene encodes CDR1 PRHDT and CDR2 FYEKMQ (reference sequence). Germline trimming cut 4 bases from V and 2 bases from J; bases unmatched to any gene: 2. The CDR3 totals 15 residues.

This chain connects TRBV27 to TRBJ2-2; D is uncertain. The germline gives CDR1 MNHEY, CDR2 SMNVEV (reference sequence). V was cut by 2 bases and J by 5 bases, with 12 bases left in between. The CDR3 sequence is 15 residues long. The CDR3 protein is CASSLRQRVTGELFF. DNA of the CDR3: TGTGCCAGCAGTTTAAGACAAAGGGTGACCGGGGAGCTGTTTTTT.

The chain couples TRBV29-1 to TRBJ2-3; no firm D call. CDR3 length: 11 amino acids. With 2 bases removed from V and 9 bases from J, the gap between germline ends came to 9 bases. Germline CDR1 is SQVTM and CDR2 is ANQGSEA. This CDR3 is CSVEYLDTQYF. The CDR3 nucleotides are TGCAGCGTTGAATATTTGGACACGCAGTATTTT.

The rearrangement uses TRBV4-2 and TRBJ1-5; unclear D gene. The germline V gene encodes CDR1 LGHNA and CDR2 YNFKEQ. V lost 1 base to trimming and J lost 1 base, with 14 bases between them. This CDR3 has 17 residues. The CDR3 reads CASSQASRTTSNQPQHF. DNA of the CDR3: TGTGCCAGCAGCCAAGCATCAAGGACCACGAGCAATCAGCCCCAGCATTTT.

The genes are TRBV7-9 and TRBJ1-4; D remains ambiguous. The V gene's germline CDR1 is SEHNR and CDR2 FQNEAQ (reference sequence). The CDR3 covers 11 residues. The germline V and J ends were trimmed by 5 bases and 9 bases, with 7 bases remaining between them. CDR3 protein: CASSAGKKLFF. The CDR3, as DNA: TGTGCCAGCAGCGCAGGAAAAAAACTGTTTTTT.

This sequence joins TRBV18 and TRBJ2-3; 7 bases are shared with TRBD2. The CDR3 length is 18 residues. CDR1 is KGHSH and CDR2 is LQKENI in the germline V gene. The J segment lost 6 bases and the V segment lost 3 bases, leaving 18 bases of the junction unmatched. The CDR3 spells CASSPFSISGRLPDTQYF. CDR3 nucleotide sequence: TGTGCCAGCTCACCTTTCAGTATTAGCGGGCGCCTTCCGGATACGCAGTATTTT.

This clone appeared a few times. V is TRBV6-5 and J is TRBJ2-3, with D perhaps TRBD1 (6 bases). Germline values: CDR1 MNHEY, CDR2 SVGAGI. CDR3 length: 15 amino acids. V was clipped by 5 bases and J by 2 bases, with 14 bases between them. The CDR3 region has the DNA TGTGCCAGCAGTCGCCGAAGGGGGATCACAGATACGCAGTATTTT. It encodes CASSRRRGITDTQYF.

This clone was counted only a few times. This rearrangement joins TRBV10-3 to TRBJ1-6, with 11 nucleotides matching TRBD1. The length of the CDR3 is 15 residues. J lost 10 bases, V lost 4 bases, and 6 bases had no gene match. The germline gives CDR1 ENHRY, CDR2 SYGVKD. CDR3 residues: CAISGTGGNNSPLHF. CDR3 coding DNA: TGTGCCATCAGTGGGACAGGGGGCAACAACTCACCCCTCCACTTT.

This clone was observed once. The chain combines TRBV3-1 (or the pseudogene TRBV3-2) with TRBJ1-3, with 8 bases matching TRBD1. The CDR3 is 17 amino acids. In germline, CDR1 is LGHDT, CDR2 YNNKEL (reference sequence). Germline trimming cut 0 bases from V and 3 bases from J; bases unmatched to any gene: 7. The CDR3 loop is CASSQDRGRDFGNTIYF. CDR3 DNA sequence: TGTGCCAGCAGCCAAGACAGGGGGCGAGACTTTGGAAACACCATATATTTT.